The 21 T cell receptor beta chains listed next were all sequenced from one sample in a study of T cells expressing NK-cell markers. From the 5' RACE reads, TCRdb lists one entry per CDR3 protein and no DNA. Listed are about 160,000 distinct CDR3 sequences; 18% falls within the top ten. The sample was blood T cells: a sorted CD56 or NKG2C T cell subset, CD4+ or CD8+ T cells, or bulk PBMC T cells (not recorded which). These receptors all come from a woman aged 18 to 75 in good health.

The V call is TRBV11-2, the J call TRBJ2-1; the TCRdb call, TRBD2, lacks DNA for checking. This CDR3 contains 18 residues. CDR1 and CDR2 from the germline V gene are SGHAT and FQNNGV. The CDR3 sequence: CASSLETWTSGLYNEQFF.

The chain joins TRBV10-3 to TRBJ2-7; TCRdb's assignment of TRBD1 cannot be checked, as there is no DNA. The CDR3 is 14 residues long. Germline CDR1 and CDR2: ENHRY and SYGVKD. CDR3 residues: CAIEKGDSSHEQYF.

This chain links TRBV21-1 with TRBJ1-5; TCRdb calls TRBD1, which cannot be checked without DNA. TRBV21-1 is a recognized pseudogene. The CDR3 extends over 21 amino acids. The CDR3 loop reads CASSNSSGVQSLLMSNQPQHF.

The genes are TRBV20-1 and TRBJ2-7; the TCRdb call, TRBD2, lacks DNA for checking. Germline V lookup: CDR1 DFQATT, CDR2 SNEGSKA (reference sequence). The CDR3 is made up of 21 amino acids. CDR3 sequence reads: CSAMKELRAGGPSRRSYEQYF.

The chain employs TRBV9 and TRBJ2-2; TCRdb's D call of TRBD2 is untestable without DNA. The CDR3 has 16 residues. The germline V gene encodes CDR1 SGDLS and CDR2 YYNGEE. The CDR3 reads CASSARLGSNTGELFF.

This chain uses TRBV7-2 with TRBJ1-6. The CDR3 length is 12 residues. CDR1 is SGHTA and CDR2 is FQGNSA in the germline V gene. The CDR3: CASSSNNSPLHF.

V gene TRBV2 combines with J gene TRBJ2-5; the D gene TCRdb calls, TRBD2, cannot be checked with no DNA. CDR1 is SNHLY, CDR2 FYNNEI, per germline. CDR3 length: 17 amino acids. The CDR3 region is CASRDYAQRGDQETQYF.

J is TRBJ2-5 and V is TRBV12-3 or TRBV12-4; without DNA, the TCRdb call of TRBD1 cannot be checked. CDR3 length: 14 residues. CDR3 in amino acids: CASTRRGARETQYF.

This chain uses TRBV28 with TRBJ1-5; the D call of TRBD1 rests on TCRdb alone, since no DNA is present to check it. Germline CDR1 is MDHEN and CDR2 is SYDVKM. The CDR3 runs 16 residues. The CDR3 sequence is CASSLIRGLSNQPQHF.

This rearrangement joins TRBV27 to TRBJ2-2; TCRdb gives TRBD2 as the D gene, but with no DNA this cannot be confirmed. The V gene's germline CDR1 is MNHEY and CDR2 SMNVEV (reference sequence). CDR3 length: 17 residues. CDR3 sequence reads: CASRKGVAGGNTGELFF.

This chain links TRBV7-9 with TRBJ2-4; the D call of TRBD1 rests on TCRdb alone, since no DNA is present to check it. Germline CDR1 is SEHNR and CDR2 is FQNEAQ (reference sequence). The CDR3 consists of 17 residues. CDR3 region: CASSNGRVPKAKNIQYF.

The chain uses TRBV3-1 and TRBJ1-4; the D call from TCRdb, TRBD1, cannot be confirmed without DNA. The CDR3 length is 17 residues. Germline loops: CDR1 LGHDT, CDR2 YNNKEL (reference sequence). CDR3 protein: CASSQDPRTGRNEKLFF.

This chain joins TRBV10-3 and TRBJ1-1. The V gene's germline CDR1 is ENHRY and CDR2 SYGVKD. The CDR3 runs to 15 residues. The CDR3 region is CAIRDLEFRPTEAFF.

The V and J genes are TRBV20-1 and TRBJ1-6. The germline V gene has CDR1 DFQATT and CDR2 SNEGSKA (reference sequence). The CDR3 is 17 amino acids. This chain's CDR3 is CSARDFEESSYNSPLHF.

The gene calls are TRBV9 and TRBJ2-3; as DNA is missing, the TRBD2 call by TCRdb cannot be tested. The CDR3 length is 15 residues. Germline values: CDR1 SGDLS, CDR2 YYNGEE. This CDR3 is CASSPGDSRTDTQYF.

The gene calls are TRBV7-2 and TRBJ2-3; TCRdb picks TRBD2, but there is no DNA to check that call. The germline CDR1 and CDR2 sequences are SGHTA and FQGNSA. This CDR3 has 14 amino acids. The CDR3: CASSRGRSTDTQYF.

The chain joins TRBV18 to TRBJ2-5; as DNA is missing, the TRBD1 call by TCRdb cannot be tested. CDR1 is KGHSH and CDR2 is LQKENI in the germline V gene. The CDR3 has 15 amino acids. The CDR3 region is CASSPAQGLAETQYF.

The V and J genes are TRBV3-1 and TRBJ1-5; TCRdb outputs TRBD1, but without DNA this stays unchecked. This CDR3 region has 15 residues. Per the germline V gene, CDR1 is LGHDT and CDR2 is YNNKEL (reference sequence). CDR3 loop: CASSPTGKGDQPQHF.

This chain uses TRBV20-1 with TRBJ2-5; the D gene TCRdb calls, TRBD1, cannot be checked with no DNA. The germline CDR1 and CDR2 sequences are DFQATT and SNEGSKA (reference sequence). The CDR3 is 14 residues long. The CDR3 sequence: CSARDGVRGETQYF.

The gene calls are TRBV6-6 and TRBJ1-5; TCRdb proposes TRBD1, but this gene call is untestable without DNA. The germline CDR1 and CDR2 sequences are MNHNY and SVGAGI (reference sequence). This CDR3 contains 11 residues. CDR3: CASSQGFAQHF.

The chain recombines TRBV10-3 with TRBJ2-1; as DNA is missing, the TRBD2 call by TCRdb cannot be tested. Per the germline V gene, CDR1 is ENHRY and CDR2 is SYGVKD. This CDR3 contains 15 residues. The CDR3 loop is CAISESAGGFDEQFF.